The present entry profiles one T cell receptor (beta chain) with its context. The data were obtained in a study of T cells after yellow fever vaccination. TCRdb re-derived calls from the 5' RACE reads in MiXCR, one entry per CDR3 protein. The repertoire holds about 310,000 distinct CDR3 sequences, roughly 3.5% seen once, with about a quarter in the top ten. Sequences were derived from PBMCs, sampled on the day of the yellow fever booster vaccination. The receptor's source is a man aged 18 to 35 who received the YFV17D yellow fever vaccine.

The CDR3, as DNA: TGTGCCAGTACCCCAGATGGAGGGCATGGCTACACCTTC. Protein: CASTPDGGHGYTF. The chain recombines TRBV19 with TRBJ1-2; D remains unclear. V was pared by 7 bases and J by 6 bases, with 15 bases between. Germline V gene lookup returns CDR1 LNHDA and CDR2 SQIVND (reference sequence). The CDR3 covers 13 residues.